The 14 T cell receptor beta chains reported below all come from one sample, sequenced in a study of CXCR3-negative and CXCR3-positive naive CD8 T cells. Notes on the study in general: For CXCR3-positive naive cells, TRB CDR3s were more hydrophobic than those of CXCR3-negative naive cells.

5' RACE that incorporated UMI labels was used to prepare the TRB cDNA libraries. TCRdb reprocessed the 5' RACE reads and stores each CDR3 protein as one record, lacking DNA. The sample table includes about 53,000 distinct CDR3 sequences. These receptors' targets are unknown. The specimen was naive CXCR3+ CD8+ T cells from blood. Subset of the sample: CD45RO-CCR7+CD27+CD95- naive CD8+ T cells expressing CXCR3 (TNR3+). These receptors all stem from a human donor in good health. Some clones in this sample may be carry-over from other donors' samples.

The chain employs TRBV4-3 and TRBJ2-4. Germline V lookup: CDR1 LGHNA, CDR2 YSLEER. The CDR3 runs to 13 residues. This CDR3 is CASSHLSENIQYF.

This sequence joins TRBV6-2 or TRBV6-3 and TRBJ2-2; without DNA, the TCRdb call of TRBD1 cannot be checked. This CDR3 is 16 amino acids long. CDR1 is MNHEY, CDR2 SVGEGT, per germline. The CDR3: CASSHRDRGLAGELFF.

The CDR3 loop reads CASSQGGSGELFF. The chain is built from TRBV3-1 and TRBJ2-2; TCRdb names TRBD2, which stays unverified in the absence of DNA. CDR3 length: 13 residues. From germline, CDR1 is LGHDT and CDR2 YNNKEL (reference sequence).

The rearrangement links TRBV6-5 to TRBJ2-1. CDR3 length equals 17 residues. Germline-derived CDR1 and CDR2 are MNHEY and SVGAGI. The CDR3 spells CASSYAPPTTSYNEQFF.

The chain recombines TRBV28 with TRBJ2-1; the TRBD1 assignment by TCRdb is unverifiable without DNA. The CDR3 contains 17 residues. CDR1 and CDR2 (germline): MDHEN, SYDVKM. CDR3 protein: CASSLFLSDRVSDEQFF.

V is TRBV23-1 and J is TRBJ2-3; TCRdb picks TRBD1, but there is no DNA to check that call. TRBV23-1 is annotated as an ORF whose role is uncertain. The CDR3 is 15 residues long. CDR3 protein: CASSQQGYSTDTQYF.

This CDR3 is CASSQEQGARSEQFF. V usage is TRBV4-2 and J usage is TRBJ2-1; TCRdb indicates TRBD1, and absent DNA this call remains unverified. CDR1 and CDR2 from the germline V gene are LGHNA and YNFKEQ. CDR3 size: 15 residues.

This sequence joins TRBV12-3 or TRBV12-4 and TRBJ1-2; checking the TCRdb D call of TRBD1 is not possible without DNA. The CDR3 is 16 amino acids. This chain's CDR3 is CASSLFPGPSIYGYTF.

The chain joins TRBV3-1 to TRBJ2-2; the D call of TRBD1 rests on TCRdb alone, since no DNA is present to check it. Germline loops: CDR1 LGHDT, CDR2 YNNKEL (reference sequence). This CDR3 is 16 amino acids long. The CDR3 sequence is CASSQERGGNTGELFF.

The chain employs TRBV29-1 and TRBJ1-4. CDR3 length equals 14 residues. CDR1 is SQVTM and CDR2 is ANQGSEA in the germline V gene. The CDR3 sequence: CSVEVAGTNEKLFF.

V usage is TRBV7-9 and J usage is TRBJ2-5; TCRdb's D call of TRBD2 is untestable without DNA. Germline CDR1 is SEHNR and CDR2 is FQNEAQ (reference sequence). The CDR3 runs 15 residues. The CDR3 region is CASSLPAGPQETQYF.

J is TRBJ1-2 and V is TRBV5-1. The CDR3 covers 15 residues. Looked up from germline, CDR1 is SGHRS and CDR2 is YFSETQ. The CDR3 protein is CASSEGPAFNYGYTF. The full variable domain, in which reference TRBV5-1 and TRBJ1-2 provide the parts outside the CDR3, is KAGVTQTPRYLIKTRGQQVTLSCSPISGHRSVSWYQQTPGQGLQFLFEYFSETQRNKGNFPGRFSGRQFSNSRSEMNVSTLELGDSALYLCASSEGPAFNYGYTFGSGTRLTVV.

The CDR3 sequence: CASSQTGSYEQYF. This sequence joins TRBV27 and TRBJ2-7; TCRdb designates TRBD1, a call that cannot be tested without DNA. Germline V gene lookup returns CDR1 MNHEY and CDR2 SMNVEV (reference sequence). This CDR3 spans 13 amino acids.

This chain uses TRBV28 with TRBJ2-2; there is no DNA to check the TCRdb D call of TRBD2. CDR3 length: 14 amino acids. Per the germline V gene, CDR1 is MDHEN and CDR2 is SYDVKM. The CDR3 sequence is CASSMTSATGELFF.